The 2 T cell receptor beta chains presented below share a single source sample, sequenced in a study of cytomegalovirus exposure and HLA in healthy donors. The PCR used 60 Vbeta and 13 Jbeta primers. Clones were read by immunoSEQ multiplex PCR, and TCRdb kept only the in-frame ones, dropping some. The data contain approximately 190,000 clones, 75% to 90% of them singletons. The sequencing sample was made of PBMCs. Receptors were obtained from a woman between 18 and 29 years old in good health and CMV-seronegative.

The count of this clone is one. The rearrangement links TRBV9 to TRBJ1-2; TRBD1 matches 9 bases. Germline CDR1 is SGDLS and CDR2 is YYNGEE. The CDR3 runs 13 residues. The V gene end was trimmed by 4 bases and the J gene end by 6 bases; junction bases not matched to a gene: 4. The CDR3 bases are TGTGCCAGCAGCCCAGGGACAGGGAATGGCTACACCTTC. Its protein is CASSPGTGNGYTF.

The chain joins TRBV6-6 to TRBJ1-5; D ambiguous. CDR1 MNHNY and CDR2 SVGAGI come from the germline V gene (reference sequence). Trimming shortened V by 7 bases and J by 1 base, and 8 bases separated the two germline ends. The CDR3 consists of 13 residues. The CDR3 sequence: CASTPGSNQPQHF. The CDR3 nucleotides read TGTGCCAGCACCCCGGGAAGCAATCAGCCCCAGCATTTT.